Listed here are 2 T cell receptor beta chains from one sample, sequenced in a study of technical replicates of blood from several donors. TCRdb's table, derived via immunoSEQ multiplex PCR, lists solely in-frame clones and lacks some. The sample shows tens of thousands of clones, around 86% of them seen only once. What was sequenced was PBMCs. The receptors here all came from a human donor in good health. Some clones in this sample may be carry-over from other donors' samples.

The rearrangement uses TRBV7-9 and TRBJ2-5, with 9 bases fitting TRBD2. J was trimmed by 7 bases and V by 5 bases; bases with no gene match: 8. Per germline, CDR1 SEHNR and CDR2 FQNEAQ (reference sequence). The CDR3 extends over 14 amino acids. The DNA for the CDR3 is TGTGCCAGCAGCCCCAGCGGGAGGTTAGGGACCCAGTACTTC. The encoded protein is CASSPSGRLGTQYF.

The CDR3 DNA is TGTGCCAGCAGTTACTCGAGCCTCTGGAGCTCACCCCTCCACTTT. This encodes CASSYSSLWSSPLHF. The chain is built from TRBV6-5 and TRBJ1-6, with D uncertain. The CDR3 runs to 15 residues. V shed 0 bases and J shed 10 bases, with 13 bases lying between them. The germline CDR1 and CDR2 sequences are MNHEY and SVGAGI.